Presented here are 25 T cell receptor beta chains from one specimen sequenced in a study of T cells in Graves' hyperthyroidism and ophthalmopathy. TCR beta CDR3 sequences were amplified from RNA transcripts. During a first-round RT-PCR of the TCR CDR3, the HTBI primer set was used. TCRdb passed the multiplex PCR reads through MiXCR, listing each CDR3 protein once. This sample has 200,000 to 250,000 distinct CDR3 sequences, with more than 20% found just once. Sequencing was carried out using blood. The receptors derive from a woman in her thirties or forties with Graves' ophthalmopathy.

The chain couples TRBV6-1 to TRBJ1-2; 7 bases line up with TRBD1. Germline trimming cut 10 bases from V and 3 bases from J; bases unmatched to any gene: 8. CDR3 length: 13 amino acids. Germline loops: CDR1 MNHNS, CDR2 SASEGT. The CDR3 DNA reads TGTGCCATTACAACCGGGACAGACTATGGCTACACCTTC. Protein: CAITTGTDYGYTF.

This clonotype was counted many times. V usage is TRBV5-1 and J usage is TRBJ1-1; D is undetermined. The germline gives CDR1 SGHRS, CDR2 YFSETQ. The CDR3 covers 14 residues. V dropped 1 base and J dropped 7 bases, with 14 bases sitting between them. The CDR3 loop is CASSLKSGASEAFF. CDR3 in DNA: TGCGCCAGCAGCTTGAAATCAGGAGCGAGTGAAGCTTTCTTT.

This clonotype was recorded at least ten times. The chain carries TRBV6-5 and TRBJ2-2; D remains unclear. Per germline, CDR1 MNHEY and CDR2 SVGAGI. This CDR3 spans 17 amino acids. V shed 2 bases and J shed 0 bases, with 13 bases lying between them. This chain's CDR3 is CASSYRPEHSNTGELFF. CDR3 nucleotides: TGTGCCAGCAGTTACCGTCCAGAGCACTCGAACACCGGGGAGCTGTTTTTT.

This clonotype was detected many times. The rearrangement joins TRBV28 to TRBJ2-5; D possibly corresponds to TRBD1 (6 bases). The length of the CDR3 is 13 residues. V lost 5 bases, J lost 1 base, and 8 bases lay in between. CDR1 MDHEN and CDR2 SYDVKM come from the germline V gene. CDR3 DNA sequence: TGTGCCAGCAGTCGAGGGGGCCAAGAGACCCAGTACTTC. Translated, it gives CASSRGGQETQYF.

This clonotype was seen more than once but under ten times. The conserved phenylalanine or tryptophan normally closing the CDR3 is absent here, so this likely arose from a read error. This rearrangement joins TRBV3-1 to TRBJ2-7; 11 nucleotides match TRBD1. CDR1 is LGHDT and CDR2 is YNNKEL in the germline V gene (reference sequence). After removal of 1 base from V and 5 bases from J, the junction contained 4 bases not matched to a gene. The CDR3 is 15 residues long. CDR3 bases: TGTGCCAGCAGCCAAGGGACAGGGGGCTACAACGAGCAGTACCTC. This codes for CASSQGTGGYNEQYL.

This clonotype was detected ten times or more. The DNA for the CDR3 is TGTGCCAGCAGTTACTCGTTTGAGGACTGGGGGCCCCAAGAGACCCAGTACTTC. Protein: CASSYSFEDWGPQETQYF. This sequence joins TRBV6-8 and TRBJ2-5, with D possibly matching TRBD1 (6 bases). Germline V lookup: CDR1 MNHGY, CDR2 SAAAGT. The CDR3 is made up of 18 amino acids. V gave up 0 bases and J gave up 1 base, with 18 bases separating them.

The chain combines TRBV5-1 with TRBJ1-5, with D possibly matching TRBD1 (5 bases). Germline V gene lookup returns CDR1 SGHRS and CDR2 YFSETQ. The CDR3 is 14 residues long. V was shortened by 2 bases and J by 0 bases, with 6 bases between the two germline ends. CDR3 sequence: CASSFGASNQPQHF. DNA for the CDR3: TGCGCCAGCAGCTTCGGGGCTAGCAATCAGCCCCAGCATTTT.

This clonotype was counted at least ten times. The gene calls are TRBV13 and TRBJ2-7; 7 bases match TRBD2. Germline CDR1 is PRHDT and CDR2 is FYEKMQ (reference sequence). The CDR3 consists of 14 residues. J was trimmed by 0 bases and V by 5 bases; bases with no gene match: 4. The CDR3 nucleotides are TGTGCCAGCAGCGAGCGGGGTAGCTCCTACGAGCAGTACTTC. It translates to CASSERGSSYEQYF.

The CDR3 here is CASSSGDQPQHF. CDR3 DNA: TGTGCCAGCAGCTCGGGAGATCAGCCCCAGCATTTT. The rearrangement links TRBV11-1 to TRBJ1-5; D is uncertain. V lost 4 bases and J 5 bases, leaving 6 bases between the germline ends. The CDR3 runs to 12 residues. Germline V gene data show CDR1 as SGHAT and CDR2 as FQDESV (reference sequence). The full variable domain, rest sourced from reference TRBV11-1 and TRBJ1-5, is EAEVAQSPRYKITEKSQAVAFWCDPISGHATLYWYRQILGQGPELLVQFQDESVVDDSQLPKDRFSAERLKGVDSTLKIQPAELGDSAMYLCASSSGDQPQHFGDGTRLSIL.

The chain recombines TRBV2 with TRBJ2-7; TRBD1 matches 8 bases. CDR3 length: 13 amino acids. Germline CDR1 is SNHLY and CDR2 is FYNNEI. Germline trimming cut 7 bases from V and 5 bases from J; bases unmatched to any gene: 7. The chain's CDR3 is CASTLDRVNEQYF. DNA for the CDR3: TGTGCCAGCACTCTGGACAGGGTCAACGAGCAGTACTTC.

The chain is built from TRBV28 and TRBJ1-1; D is unresolved. V dropped 10 bases and J dropped 9 bases, with 24 bases sitting between them. The CDR3 sequence is 14 residues long. Germline loops: CDR1 MDHEN, CDR2 SYDVKM. The CDR3 DNA sequence: TGTGCCACCCAGCCAACCGACGGTCAAGAGAAAGCTTTCTTT. It yields the protein CATQPTDGQEKAFF.

This clonotype was seen repeatedly, ten times or more. For the CDR3, the DNA is TGCAGTGCTAGAGTCCGGGACAGGGAAAATCAGCCCCAGCATTTT. Its protein product is CSARVRDRENQPQHF. The rearrangement links TRBV20-1 to TRBJ1-5; 9 bases fit TRBD1. Germline V gives CDR1 DFQATT, CDR2 SNEGSKA (reference sequence). The junction had 5 bases not matched to a gene; V was cut back by 1 base and J by 4 bases. The CDR3 sequence is 15 residues long.

In its sample, this clonotype was seen many times. J is TRBJ2-7 and V is TRBV30; a weak D match, TRBD2 (5 bases). The V gene's germline CDR1 is GTSNPN and CDR2 SVGIG (reference sequence). The length of the CDR3 is 14 residues. V lost 3 bases to trimming and J lost 2 bases, with 14 bases between them. The CDR3, as DNA: TGTGCCTGGAGACCAGCGGAGTCGGCCTACGAGCAGTACTTC. Amino acids: CAWRPAESAYEQYF.

The J gene is TRBJ2-7, the V gene TRBV19; 10 bases line up with TRBD2. The trim removed 5 bases at V and 5 bases at J, leaving 12 bases unmatched. This CDR3 is 16 amino acids long. From germline, CDR1 is LNHDA and CDR2 SQIVND (reference sequence). CDR3 coding DNA: TGTGCCAGTAGTCCAGTGAAGGGAGGGACTAGCGACGAGCAGTACTTC. Residues: CASSPVKGGTSDEQYF.

This chain connects TRBV19 to TRBJ1-5; the match to TRBD1 covers 10 bases. After removal of 6 bases from V and 7 bases from J, the junction contained 9 bases not matched to a gene. CDR3 size: 15 residues. Germline loops: CDR1 LNHDA, CDR2 SQIVND (reference sequence). CDR3 DNA sequence: TGTGCCAGTAGAATTAGACAGGGGGCTCAACAGCCCCAGCATTTT. Protein product: CASRIRQGAQQPQHF.

The sample holds many counts of this clonotype. This chain links TRBV28 with TRBJ1-5; weak D call: TRBD1 (6 bases). CDR1 is MDHEN, CDR2 SYDVKM, per germline. This CDR3 region has 15 residues. Trimming removed 2 bases from V and 6 bases from J, with 14 bases in between. CDR3 in amino acids: CASSLRSGVGQPQHF. In nucleotides, the CDR3 is TGTGCCAGCAGTTTACGGTCAGGGGTCGGTCAGCCCCAGCATTTT.

Many counts were recorded for this clonotype. The chain carries TRBV28 and TRBJ2-7; a weak D match, TRBD2 (5 bases). Trimming stripped 4 bases from V and 3 bases from J, with 10 bases between. The length of the CDR3 is 13 residues. The germline CDR1 and CDR2 sequences are MDHEN and SYDVKM. The CDR3 DNA follows: TGTGCCAGCAGTTCCGTGGGAGACTACGAGCAGTACTTC. Its translation is CASSSVGDYEQYF.

The chain employs TRBV5-1 and TRBJ1-6; D perhaps matches TRBD1 (5 bases). Germline CDR1 reads SGHRS; CDR2 reads YFSETQ. This CDR3 is 15 amino acids long. The ends were cut back, 4 bases at V and 7 bases at J, with 15 bases in the middle. Written as DNA, the CDR3 is TGCGCCAGCAGCCCAGCCGGGACCGAAAATTCACCCCTCCACTTT. Encoded protein: CASSPAGTENSPLHF.

This clonotype was detected ten times or more. CDR3: CASSLGTPTEAFF. The CDR3 DNA follows: TGTGCCAGCAGCCTCGGGACGCCCACTGAAGCTTTCTTT. This sequence joins TRBV6-2 or TRBV6-3 and TRBJ1-1, with a tentative D call TRBD1 (5 bases). This CDR3 region has 13 residues. The V end lost 6 bases, the J end lost 4 bases, and 12 bases lay between the germline ends. The V gene's germline CDR1 is MNHEY and CDR2 SVGEGT.

This clonotype occurred once. The rearrangement joins TRBV12-3 or TRBV12-4 to TRBJ1-2; D perhaps matches TRBD1 (5 bases). The CDR3 totals 14 residues. The V and J ends lost 5 bases and 2 bases respectively, with 12 bases between them. The CDR3 region has the DNA TGTGCCAGCAGTCCGGGACGGCTAAACTATGGCTACACCTTC. This encodes CASSPGRLNYGYTF.

This clonotype has a count of ten or more. The chain recombines TRBV29-1 with TRBJ2-4, with TRBD2 identical over 8 bases. Trimming took 4 bases from V and 8 from J; bases not matched to a gene: 4. The CDR3 sequence is 12 residues long. Germline assignment: CDR1 SQVTM and CDR2 ANQGSEA. The CDR3 is CSVVLAGDIQYF. The CDR3 DNA sequence: TGCAGCGTTGTTCTAGCGGGCGACATTCAGTACTTC.

This clonotype was seen ten or more times. The V call is TRBV5-6, the J call TRBJ1-1; no clear D. V dropped 2 bases and J dropped 6 bases, with 14 bases sitting between them. CDR1 is SGHDT, CDR2 YYEEEE, per germline. The CDR3 is 14 amino acids. The DNA for the CDR3 is TGTGCCAGCAGCTTAGGTAGGGCTTGGGCTGAAGCTTTCTTT. Encoded protein: CASSLGRAWAEAFF.

At least ten counts were recorded for this clonotype. J is TRBJ2-7 and V is TRBV12-3 or TRBV12-4; 10 bases are a match to TRBD1. The CDR3 sequence is 14 residues long. The V segment lost 4 bases and the J segment 6 bases; nucleotides outside the gene matches: 6. The DNA for the CDR3 is TGTGCCAGCAGTTCCCTCGGACAGGGGGTCGAGCAGTACTTC. The encoded protein is CASSSLGQGVEQYF.

This clonotype was seen at least ten times. The V call is TRBV27, the J call TRBJ2-5, with 7 bases lining up with TRBD1. The CDR3 extends over 13 amino acids. Germline values: CDR1 MNHEY, CDR2 SMNVEV (reference sequence). Germline trimming cut 6 bases from V and 5 bases from J; bases unmatched to any gene: 6. The CDR3 nucleotides are TGTGCCAGCAGAGAAACAGGGGTGGAGACCCAGTACTTC. The encoded protein is CASRETGVETQYF.

This clonotype has ten or more counts. The genes are TRBV6-5 and TRBJ1-5, with a weak D call TRBD1 (5 bases). The V gene's germline CDR1 is MNHEY and CDR2 SVGAGI. CDR3 size: 15 residues. The V end was cut by 0 bases, the J end by 10 bases, with 16 bases between. The DNA of the CDR3 is TGTGCCAGCAGTTACTCAGGGGAGACAATCAGCCCCCAGCATTTT. Its translation is CASSYSGETISPQHF.